These 13 T cell receptor beta chains came from one sample sequenced in a study of cytomegalovirus exposure and HLA in healthy donors (dated by TCRdb to 2017 to 2019). The library relied on the immunoSEQ multiplex PCR assay. This is the immuneACCESS table as TCRdb keeps it, with only in-frame sequences that have V and J called. A part of the clones is gone; compared with another copy, unresolved V genes explain less than half, and the rest is unexplained. The sample table shows approximately 160,000 clones, and approximately 86% are seen once. More than 2% of the sample goes to the ten largest clones. Sequenced material: PBMCs. The receptors here all came from a woman aged 18-29 years in good health and CMV-seronegative.

The J gene is TRBJ2-5, the V gene TRBV11-3; 7 nucleotides align to TRBD1. CDR3 length: 13 amino acids. With V trimmed by 6 bases and J by 4 bases, 5 bases remained unmatched. Germline V gene data show CDR1 as SGHNT and CDR2 as YENEEA. The chain's CDR3 is CASSVSGGETQYF. DNA of the CDR3: TGTGCCAGCAGTGTATCAGGGGGAGAGACCCAGTACTTC.

In this sample, this clone turned up once. CDR3 loop: CASSEEAGSVVYEQYF. For the CDR3, the DNA is TGTGCCAGCAGTGAAGAGGCTGGTAGCGTCGTTTACGAGCAGTACTTC. The chain has TRBV6-1 and TRBJ2-7; maybe TRBD2 (5 bases). Germline assignment: CDR1 MNHNS and CDR2 SASEGT. The CDR3 spans 16 residues. Trimming took 1 base from V and 4 from J, leaving 17 bases between them.

The chain links TRBV18 to TRBJ2-6; no clear D. The germline V gene encodes CDR1 KGHSH and CDR2 LQKENI. V lost 3 bases and J 1 base, leaving 7 bases between the germline ends. The length of the CDR3 is 15 residues. The CDR3 region has the DNA TGTGCCAGCTCACCCTCAGTTTCTGGGGCCAACGTCCTGACTTTC. This gives the protein CASSPSVSGANVLTF. Drawing the rest from reference TRBV18 and TRBJ2-6, the complete variable domain is NAGVMQNPRHLVRRRGQEARLRCSPMKGHSHVYWYRQLPEEGLKFMVYLQKENIIDESGMPKERFSAEFPKEGPSILRIQQVVRGDSAAYFCASSPSVSGANVLTFGAGSRLTVL.

This chain connects TRBV5-6 to TRBJ1-1, with D tentatively TRBD1 (5 bases). The germline CDR1 and CDR2 sequences are SGHDT and YYEEEE. The CDR3 extends over 17 amino acids. V shed 4 bases and J shed 0 bases, with 19 bases lying between them. CDR3 nucleotides: TGTGCCAGCAGCCCTGGTGGCAGGGCAAGGATGAACACTGAAGCTTTCTTT. This codes for CASSPGGRARMNTEAFF.

This clone was seen just once. The rearrangement joins TRBV5-1 to TRBJ2-7; 12 bases fit TRBD2. The CDR3 totals 15 residues. Trimming removed 3 bases from V and 0 bases from J; junction bases left unmatched: 1. Germline CDR1 and CDR2: SGHRS and YFSETQ. Here the CDR3 DNA reads TGCGCCAGCAGCTCGGGACTAGCGGGCTCCTACGAGCAGTACTTC. This encodes CASSSGLAGSYEQYF.

The chain couples TRBV18 to TRBJ1-3; tentative D call: TRBD1 (5 bases). CDR1 and CDR2 from the germline V gene are KGHSH and LQKENI. V was trimmed by 3 bases and J by 2 bases, leaving 14 bases between them. The CDR3 length is 16 residues. The CDR3 nucleotides are TGTGCCAGCTCACCCAACGCTCCGGGGGCTGGAAACACCATATATTTT. Translated, it gives CASSPNAPGAGNTIYF.

CDR3 region: CAWSVGTFGKLFF. As DNA, the CDR3 is TGTGCCTGGAGTGTGGGGACATTCGGGAAACTGTTTTTT. V is TRBV30 and J is TRBJ1-4; a possible D gene is TRBD1 (6 bases). The germline V gene encodes CDR1 GTSNPN and CDR2 SVGIG (reference sequence). The CDR3 length is 13 residues. V shed 0 bases and J shed 11 bases, with 13 bases lying between them.

This clone was observed a single time. The rearrangement joins TRBV7-5 to TRBJ1-3; TRBD1, the table's D call, was not compared with the DNA. TRBV7-5 constitutes a pseudogene. CDR3 length: 19 residues. The CDR3: CARSLPGTGSFPSGNTIYF. CDR3 DNA: TGTGCCAGAAGCCTTCCCGGGACAGGGTCTTTCCCTTCTGGAAACACCATATATTTT.

The V and J genes are TRBV7-8 and TRBJ2-7; no clear D gene. The germline V and J ends were trimmed by 2 bases and 2 bases, with 4 bases remaining between them. The CDR3 sequence is 12 residues long. Germline V lookup: CDR1 SGHVS, CDR2 FQNEAQ. This chain's CDR3 is CASSLYPYEQYF. In nucleotides, the CDR3 is TGTGCCAGCAGCTTATATCCCTACGAGCAGTACTTC.

There are a few counts of this clone. The rearrangement links TRBV5-1 to TRBJ1-1; D perhaps matches TRBD1 (5 bases). The CDR3 contains 15 residues. Trimming removed 4 bases from V and 0 bases from J, with 13 bases in between. Germline lookup yields CDR1 SGHRS and CDR2 YFSETQ. The CDR3 here is CASSPGDLLNTEAFF. In nucleotides, the CDR3 is TGCGCCAGCAGCCCGGGGGACCTTCTGAACACTGAAGCTTTCTTT.

The genes are TRBV29-1 and TRBJ2-7, with TRBD1 matching 9 bases. CDR3 length: 12 residues. With V trimmed by 4 bases and J by 9 bases, 7 bases remained unmatched. CDR1 and CDR2 (germline): SQVTM, ANQGSEA. In nucleotides, the CDR3 is TGCAGCGTTGGTGGGACAGGGTTATCGCAGTACTTC. It encodes CSVGGTGLSQYF.

The CDR3 sequence is CASLTPKAKNIQYF. In DNA, the CDR3 is TGTGCCAGCCTAACCCCTAAGGCCAAAAACATTCAGTACTTC. The chain carries TRBV28 and TRBJ2-4; no definite D call. CDR1 is MDHEN and CDR2 is SYDVKM in the germline V gene. The CDR3 totals 14 residues. V was pared by 8 bases and J by 1 base, with 12 bases between.

The J gene is TRBJ2-1, the V gene TRBV5-4, with 14 bases that match TRBD2. Germline-derived CDR1 and CDR2 are SGHNT and YYREEE (reference sequence). V was pared by 3 bases and J by 1 base, with 3 bases of the junction left unmatched. CDR3 size: 17 residues. This CDR3 reads CASSSGTSGSSYNEQFF. The CDR3 DNA sequence: TGTGCCAGCAGCTCCGGGACTAGCGGGAGTTCCTACAATGAGCAGTTCTTC.